A selection of T cell receptor beta chains follows, all from one sample in a study of blood T cell repertoires in COVID-19. Sequencing was performed with immunoSEQ multiplex PCR; in TCRdb, only in-frame clones are kept and a portion is missing. The table has 85,000 to 130,000 clones, 76% seen once. Input material: peripheral blood. These receptors were taken from a man older than 75 with COVID-19, enrolled during active disease. CDR3s include the opening cysteine and the closing phenylalanine or tryptophan. The D gene is left open where the match is weak. The size of a clone is reported for some rows only, either as once, few or many, or as a class for expanded clones.

d_call j_call clone_size v_call cdr3_aa cdr3_nt
TRBD2 TRBJ2-1 - TRBV5-1 CASSLLSGSGNEQFF TGCGCCAGCAGCTTACTTAGCGGGAGTGGCAATGAGCAGTTCTTC
- TRBJ2-5 - TRBV28 CASSTGAPLGTQYF TGTGCCAGCAGCACGGGAGCCCCCCTCGGGACCCAGTACTTC
- TRBJ2-5 - TRBV12-5 CASGLDGGFGAQYF TGTGCTAGTGGTTTGGACGGGGGATTCGGGGCCCAGTACTTC
- TRBJ2-5 - TRBV6-5 CASHPTSQETQYF TGTGCCAGCCACCCGACTTCTCAAGAGACCCAGTACTTC
TRBD1 TRBJ1-3 once TRBV19 CASRGQGLSGNTIYF TGTGCCAGTAGGGGACAGGGACTCTCTGGAAACACCATATATTTT
- TRBJ1-5 few TRBV2 CASSEEGVSNQPQHF TGTGCCAGCAGTGAGGAAGGGGTTAGCAATCAGCCCCAGCATTTT
TRBD1 TRBJ1-4 few TRBV24-1 CATSDFRQGATNEKLFF TGTGCCACCAGTGATTTCCGACAGGGGGCAACTAATGAAAAACTGTTTTTT
TRBD1 TRBJ2-3 - TRBV19 CASSSRDRGRTDTQYF TGTGCCAGTAGTTCCCGGGACAGGGGAAGGACAGATACGCAGTATTTT
TRBD2 TRBJ2-2 - TRBV14 CASSQERTSGEGELFF TGTGCCAGCAGCCAAGAACGGACTAGCGGGGAAGGGGAGCTGTTTTTT
TRBD2 TRBJ2-1 - TRBV28 CASSLSRVAGGPVRHEQFF TGTGCCAGCAGTTTAAGTCGGGTAGCGGGAGGGCCAGTCCGCCATGAGCAGTTCTTC
TRBD2 TRBJ2-3 - TRBV4-2 CASSLIQREVSTDTQYF TGTGCCAGCAGCCTGATCCAGCGGGAGGTCAGCACAGATACGCAGTATTTT
- TRBJ1-6 - TRBV4-2 CASSRETEPNSPLHF TGTGCCAGCAGCCGAGAGACAGAACCTAATTCACCCCTCCACTTT
- TRBJ2-7 few TRBV9 CASSARGSSYEQYF TGTGCCAGCAGCGCCCGCGGAAGCTCCTACGAGCAGTACTTC
TRBD2 TRBJ2-1 - TRBV28 CASSLLAGLYNEQFF TGTGCCAGCAGTTTACTAGCGGGTCTCTACAATGAGCAGTTCTTC
TRBD1 TRBJ2-7 - TRBV2 CASSATGQGYEQYF TGTGCCAGCAGTGCCACGGGACAGGGCTACGAGCAGTACTTC
TRBD1 TRBJ1-3 - TRBV27 CASSPTGTASGNTIYF TGTGCCAGCAGTCCGACAGGGACAGCTTCTGGAAACACCATATATTTT
- TRBJ2-7 - TRBV29-1 CSVPMAAVPYF TGCAGCGTTCCAATGGCGGCTGTTCCGTACTTC
- TRBJ1-2 - TRBV28 CASMGTDYGYTF TGTGCCAGCATGGGTACAGACTATGGCTACACCTTC
TRBD1 TRBJ1-2 - TRBV6-5 CASSFAGGYGYTF TGTGCCAGCAGCTTTGCAGGGGGTTATGGCTACACCTTC
- TRBJ2-3 - TRBV7-2 CASSPLDTQYF TGTGCCAGCAGCCCCCTAGATACGCAGTATTTT
- TRBJ2-7 - TRBV3-1/TRBV3-2 CASSQDHQRRERGGYEQYF TGTGCCAGCAGCCAAGATCACCAACGGCGGGAGAGGGGGGGGTACGAGCAGTACTTC
- TRBJ1-2 few TRBV27 CASSFGGTNYGYTF TGTGCCAGCAGTTTCGGAGGGACGAACTATGGCTACACCTTC
TRBD1 TRBJ2-1 once TRBV5-1 CASSLDLGRGNEQFF TGCGCCAGCAGCTTGGATCTGGGCAGGGGGAATGAGCAGTTCTTC
- TRBJ1-2 - TRBV10-3 CAISEQGRGYGYTF TGTGCCATCAGTGAGCAGGGTAGAGGCTATGGCTACACCTTC
- TRBJ1-2 once TRBV28 CASRPGSTNYGYTF TGTGCCAGCCGACCGGGATCCACTAACTATGGCTACACCTTC
- TRBJ2-1 - TRBV1 CTSSQALAGGSEQFF TGCACCAGCAGCCAAGCCCTAGCGGGAGGGAGTGAGCAGTTCTTC
- TRBJ1-1 - TRBV10-3 CAISGSNTEAFF TGTGCCATTTCAGGGTCGAACACTGAAGCTTTCTTT
TRBD1 TRBJ2-1 many TRBV11-2 CASSLEQGRNEQFF TGTGCCAGCAGCTTAGAACAGGGGCGGAATGAGCAGTTCTTC
TRBD2 TRBJ2-1 - TRBV6-8 CASSYVGTSGSWDEQFF TGTGCCAGCAGTTACGTCGGGACTAGCGGCTCTTGGGATGAGCAGTTCTTC
- TRBJ2-1 - TRBV7-7 CASSFGDPIYNEQFF TGTGCTAGCAGCTTCGGGGATCCCATCTACAATGAGCAGTTCTTC
- TRBJ1-1 - TRBV15 CATSRVGQGRDGGTEAFF TGTGCCACCAGCAGAGTCGGCCAGGGGCGAGATGGGGGCACTGAAGCTTTCTTT
- TRBJ1-5 - TRBV19 CASSMTDNQPQHF TGTGCCAGTAGTATGACAGACAATCAGCCCCAGCATTTT
TRBD2 TRBJ2-7 - TRBV7-8 CASSLGIYSETSGPSYEQYF TGTGCCAGCAGCTTAGGAATCTACAGCGAGACTAGCGGGCCTTCCTACGAGCAGTACTTC
TRBD1 TRBJ2-2 - TRBV6-4 CASRMDRGLSGELFF TGTGCCAGCAGGATGGACAGGGGGCTTAGCGGGGAGCTGTTTTTT
TRBD1 TRBJ1-2 - TRBV30 CAWSVVVQGNRYGYTF TGTGCCTGGAGTGTAGTCGTACAGGGGAATCGCTATGGCTACACCTTC
TRBD1 TRBJ1-2 - TRBV19 CASRGQGIYGYTF TGTGCCAGTAGAGGACAGGGGATCTATGGCTACACCTTC
- TRBJ2-3 once TRBV7-6 CASSFRADTQYF TGTGCCAGCAGCTTTAGAGCAGATACGCAGTATTTT
- TRBJ2-7 - TRBV21-1 CASSKEEGLAGGQYEQYF TGTGCCAGCAGCAAAGAAGAAGGACTAGCGGGAGGACAATACGAGCAGTACTTC
TRBD1 TRBJ2-5 - TRBV28 CASSRQGYSETQYF TGTGCCAGCAGTCGACAGGGGTACTCTGAGACCCAGTACTTC
- TRBJ1-1 - TRBV2 CASSEEAGANTEAFF TGTGCCAGCAGTGAAGAGGCAGGGGCAAACACTGAAGCTTTCTTT
- TRBJ2-6 - TRBV5-4 CASSLLIAGANVLTF TGTGCCAGCAGCTTGCTAATAGCTGGGGCCAACGTCCTGACTTTC
TRBD1 TRBJ2-1 - TRBV19 CASSQSGQRWNEQFF TGTGCCAGTAGCCAATCGGGACAGCGGTGGAATGAGCAGTTCTTC
TRBD1 TRBJ1-2 - TRBV7-9 CASSFETGSYTF TGTGCCAGCAGCTTCGAGACAGGGAGCTACACCTTC
- TRBJ2-5 - TRBV6-6 CASTSERVGEETQYF TGTGCCAGCACCTCGGAACGGGTTGGCGAAGAGACCCAGTACTTC
TRBD1 TRBJ1-5 - TRBV5-1 CASSPTGSNQPQHF TGCGCCAGCAGCCCGACAGGGAGCAATCAGCCCCAGCATTTT
- TRBJ1-1 few TRBV18 CASSPGRAEAFF TGTGCCAGCTCACCGGGCAGGGCTGAAGCTTTCTTT
TRBD1 TRBJ1-5 - TRBV6-5 CASSSRTGGNQPQHF TGTGCCAGCAGTTCCAGGACAGGGGGCAATCAGCCCCAGCATTTT
- TRBJ1-6 - TRBV5-1 CASSHSHPQNSPLHF TGCGCCAGCAGCCACAGCCACCCACAGAATTCACCCCTCCACTTT
TRBD1 TRBJ1-5 - TRBV19 CASRFRTGREPQHF TGTGCCAGTCGCTTTCGGACAGGGAGGGAGCCCCAGCATTTT
TRBD1 TRBJ1-1 - TRBV10-3 CAISDGTGGPYTEAFF TGTGCCATCAGTGACGGGACAGGGGGCCCATACACTGAAGCTTTCTTT
TRBD2 TRBJ2-2 once TRBV27 CASSSSTSGTNTGELFF TGTGCCAGCAGTTCATCGACTAGCGGAACGAACACCGGGGAGCTGTTTTTT
TRBD2 TRBJ2-7 - TRBV6-5 CASSYSGVLAEDF TGTGCCAGCAGTTACTCCGGCGTACTAGCGGAAGACTTC
- TRBJ1-2 - TRBV28 CASSLPTRQGANYGYTF TGTGCCAGCAGTTTACCAACCAGGCAGGGCGCTAACTATGGCTACACCTTC
TRBD1 TRBJ1-2 - TRBV9 CASSARTGGDYGYTF TGTGCCAGCAGCGCCCGGACAGGGGGCGACTATGGCTACACCTTC
- TRBJ1-2 many TRBV18 CASSPTSEGADGYTF TGTGCCAGCTCACCTACGAGCGAGGGCGCGGATGGCTACACCTTC
- TRBJ2-4 - TRBV28 CASSLAKNIQYF TGTGCCAGCAGTCTAGCCAAAAACATTCAGTACTTC
- TRBJ1-5 - TRBV5-1 CASSTDSNQPQHF TGCGCCAGCAGCACCGACAGTAATCAGCCCCAGCATTTT
- TRBJ2-1 - TRBV18 CASSRPGLEEQFF TGTGCCAGCTCACGTCCGGGGTTAGAGGAGCAGTTCTTC
- TRBJ2-3 - TRBV18 CASSFRKPPADTQYF TGTGCCAGCTCCTTCAGGAAGCCCCCCGCAGATACGCAGTATTTT